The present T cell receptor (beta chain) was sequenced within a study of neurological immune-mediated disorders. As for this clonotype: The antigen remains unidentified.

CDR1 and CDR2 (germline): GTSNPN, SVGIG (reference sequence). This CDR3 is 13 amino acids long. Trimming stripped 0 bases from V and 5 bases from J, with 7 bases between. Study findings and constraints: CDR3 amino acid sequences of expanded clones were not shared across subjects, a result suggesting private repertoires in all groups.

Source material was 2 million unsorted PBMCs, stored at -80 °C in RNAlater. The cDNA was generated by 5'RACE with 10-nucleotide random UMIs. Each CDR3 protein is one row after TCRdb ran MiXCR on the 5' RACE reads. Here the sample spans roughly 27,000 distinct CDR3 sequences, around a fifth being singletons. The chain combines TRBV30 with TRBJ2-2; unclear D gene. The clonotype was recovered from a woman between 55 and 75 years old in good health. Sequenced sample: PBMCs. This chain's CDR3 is CAWSVRVTGELFF. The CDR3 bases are TGTGCCTGGAGTGTACGTGTTACCGGGGAGCTGTTTTTT.